This T cell receptor beta chain was retrieved from a study of CD8+ T cells in alopecia areata. Points from the study as a whole: Alopecia totalis/universalis scalp especially showed more expanded CD8+ clones than normal scalp.

Sequencing relied on a cDNA template that was reverse transcribed from extracted RNA. TCRdb's copy holds only in-frame clones and misses some; the assay was immunoSEQ multiplex PCR. The top ten hold about 20% of the sample, which has about 110,000 clones, around 55% seen once. For this clone: The target antigen is unknown.

This TCR came from a human donor in good health. The specimen was CD8+ T cells sorted from blood.

The CDR3, as DNA: TGCAGCGTCGCGGGACAGGGGAGCTCCTACGAGCAGTACTTC. Its protein product is CSVAGQGSSYEQYF. J is TRBJ2-7 and V is TRBV29-1; 10 nucleotides align to TRBD1. This CDR3 comprises 14 residues. With V trimmed by 6 bases and J by 0 bases, 5 bases remained unmatched. The V gene's germline CDR1 is SQVTM and CDR2 ANQGSEA.